Presented here are 24 T cell receptor beta chains from one specimen sequenced in a study of OX40 agonist ivuxolimab in advanced cancers. Generated by immunoSEQ multiplex PCR, the TCRdb table keeps only in-frame clones and is missing some. The sample has 35,000 to 45,000 clones; more than 85% are singletons. Sequencing used CD4+ or CD8+ T cells sorted from blood, obtained in a trial of the OX40 agonist ivuxolimab. The receptors originated from an adult with an advanced solid tumor such as melanoma, head and neck, liver or kidney cancer.

The V and J genes are TRBV6-5 and TRBJ1-3; D is uncertain. This CDR3 region has 14 residues. Germline assignment: CDR1 MNHEY and CDR2 SVGAGI. Trimming cost V 5 bases and J 4 bases, with 12 bases left between them. The CDR3 DNA reads as TGTGCCAGCAGTGTCGCGGTCCGAGGAAACACCATATATTTT. It specifies CASSVAVRGNTIYF.

The chain couples TRBV19 to TRBJ2-7, with a tentative D call TRBD1 (7 bases). The CDR3 length is 14 residues. Germline CDR1 LNHDA, CDR2 SQIVND (reference sequence). Trimming removed 3 bases from V and 2 bases from J, with 11 bases in between. This CDR3 reads CASSMEGAAYEQYF. As DNA, the CDR3 is TGTGCCAGTAGTATGGAGGGGGCCGCCTACGAGCAGTACTTC.

The chain employs TRBV5-5 and TRBJ2-1; TRBD1 agrees at 7 bases. The V segment lost 0 bases and the J segment 8 bases; nucleotides outside the gene matches: 14. Germline V lookup: CDR1 SGHKS, CDR2 YYEKEE (reference sequence). The CDR3 is 17 amino acids. The CDR3 DNA reads TGTGCCAGCAGCTTGGAGGGTTGGGACAGTGGATTCCATGAGCAGTTCTTC. Its translation is CASSLEGWDSGFHEQFF.

This chain joins TRBV7-3 and TRBJ1-1; D not resolved. Germline CDR1 is SGHTA and CDR2 is FQGTGA. With 3 bases removed from V and 1 base from J, the gap between germline ends came to 6 bases. There are 13 residues in the CDR3. This CDR3 reads CASSLGRNTEAFF. For the CDR3, the DNA is TGTGCCAGCAGCTTGGGGAGGAACACTGAAGCTTTCTTT.

The rearrangement links TRBV12-5 to TRBJ2-2, with TRBD2 identical over 8 bases. The CDR3 covers 16 residues. V shed 0 bases, J shed 4 bases, and the junction held 4 bases outside the gene matches. Germline V gene sequence: CDR1 LGHNT, CDR2 FRNRAP. In DNA form, the CDR3 reads TGTGCTAGTGGTTTGGTACTAAGCGGGGGCACCGGGGAGCTGTTTTTT. Its protein is CASGLVLSGGTGELFF. Complete variable domain (other parts from reference TRBV12-5 and TRBJ2-2): DARVTQTPRHKVTEMGQEVTMRCQPILGHNTVFWYRQTMMQGLELLAYFRNRAPLDDSGMPKDRFSAEMPDATLATLKIQPSEPRDSAVYFCASGLVLSGGTGELFFGEGSRLTVL.

The genes are TRBV7-3 and TRBJ2-7, with D unclear. The CDR3 consists of 13 residues. Germline CDR1 is SGHTA and CDR2 is FQGTGA. The V and J ends lost 5 bases and 4 bases respectively, with 12 bases between them. The CDR3 loop reads CASSPGRLYEQYF. In DNA form, the CDR3 reads TGTGCCAGCAGCCCCGGGCGCCTATACGAGCAGTACTTC.

V usage is TRBV27 and J usage is TRBJ2-3, with unresolved D. The germline gives CDR1 MNHEY, CDR2 SMNVEV (reference sequence). The CDR3 sequence is 15 residues long. Trimming stripped 2 bases from V and 0 bases from J, with 9 bases between. The CDR3 DNA reads as TGTGCCAGCAGTTTAGGGTTGGAGAGCACAGATACGCAGTATTTT. Translation: CASSLGLESTDTQYF.

The rearrangement links TRBV6-1 to TRBJ1-4; D ambiguous. CDR1 and CDR2 from the germline V gene are MNHNS and SASEGT. CDR3 length equals 17 residues. The V end lost 1 base, the J end lost 3 bases, and 15 bases lay between the germline ends. CDR3 region: CASSEDAFGTPNEKLFF. The CDR3 DNA reads as TGTGCCAGCAGTGAAGACGCCTTCGGCACACCTAATGAAAAACTGTTTTTT.

V usage is TRBV10-3 and J usage is TRBJ2-3; D might be TRBD2 (5 bases). CDR1 and CDR2 from the germline V gene are ENHRY and SYGVKD. The CDR3 has 16 residues. The germline V and J ends were trimmed by 2 bases and 5 bases, with 17 bases remaining between them. CDR3 region: CAISEIAASRGDTQYF. For the CDR3, the DNA is TGTGCCATCAGTGAGATAGCAGCTAGTCGGGGAGATACGCAGTATTTT.

By sample share, this clone is medium-sized. The gene calls are TRBV7-9 and TRBJ1-5; D ambiguous. The germline V gene has CDR1 SEHNR and CDR2 FQNEAQ (reference sequence). V was pared by 2 bases and J by 7 bases, with 9 bases between. The CDR3 loop spans 13 amino acids. CDR3 sequence: CASSLYLGQPQHF. The CDR3 region has the DNA TGTGCCAGCAGCTTATATCTGGGGCAGCCCCAGCATTTT.

The chain employs TRBV29-1 and TRBJ1-2; TRBD1 might be the D (5 bases). V was pared by 4 bases and J by 3 bases, with 15 bases between. CDR3 length: 14 amino acids. Germline V CDR1 and CDR2: SQVTM, ANQGSEA. The CDR3 is CSVVGYSGHYGYTF. The CDR3 DNA reads as TGCAGCGTTGTAGGATATTCAGGGCACTATGGCTACACCTTC.

The chain uses TRBV13 and TRBJ1-2, with 8 bases matching TRBD1. This CDR3 has 14 amino acids. Trimming cost V 4 bases and J 4 bases; bases outside gene matches: 5. Germline V lookup: CDR1 PRHDT, CDR2 FYEKMQ (reference sequence). CDR3 loop: CASSSGQGPYGYTF. The CDR3 DNA follows: TGTGCCAGCAGCTCCGGACAGGGCCCCTATGGCTACACCTTC.

This clone is termed medium-sized. This rearrangement joins TRBV7-9 to TRBJ2-7; the D is unclear. The CDR3 covers 12 residues. Germline CDR1 and CDR2: SEHNR and FQNEAQ (reference sequence). The V gene lost 4 bases and the J gene lost 3 bases, with 7 bases spanning the gap. CDR3 amino acids: CASSSVRYEQYF. Written as DNA, the CDR3 is TGTGCCAGCAGCTCGGTGCGCTACGAGCAGTACTTC.

The gene calls are TRBV6-5 and TRBJ1-5, with D tentatively TRBD1 (6 bases). Germline lookup yields CDR1 MNHEY and CDR2 SVGAGI. CDR3 size: 14 residues. Trimming removed 5 bases from V and 4 bases from J, with 12 bases in between. CDR3 in DNA: TGTGCCAGCAGTACAGGGATAGGGAATCAGCCCCAGCATTTT. It specifies CASSTGIGNQPQHF.

The chain couples TRBV7-9 to TRBJ2-1; D gene uncertain. CDR3 length: 15 residues. Trimming removed 5 bases at V and 4 bases at J, with 15 bases between. Germline lookup yields CDR1 SEHNR and CDR2 FQNEAQ (reference sequence). In nucleotides, the CDR3 is TGTGCCAGCAGCCCCACGACTGGGTCGTACAATGAGCAGTTCTTC. It encodes CASSPTTGSYNEQFF. The variable domain in full, with the rest retrieved from reference TRBV7-9 and TRBJ2-1, is DTGVSQNPRHKITKRGQNVTFRCDPISEHNRLYWYRQTLGQGPEFLTYFQNEAQLEKSRLLSDRFSAERPKGSFSTLEIQRTEQGDSAMYLCASSPTTGSYNEQFFGPGTRLTVL.

This clone appeared a few times. This likely came from a read error, as a far larger clone is one base away. The same CDR3 can be traced to other DNA sequences in this sample. This chain connects TRBV4-1 to TRBJ2-3, with 7 bases fitting TRBD1. The CDR3 spans 15 residues. J lost 4 bases, V lost 2 bases, and 6 bases had no gene match. The germline gives CDR1 MGHRA, CDR2 YSYEKL. The CDR3 DNA reads TGCGCCAGCAGCCAAAAGGGGGCAGGGCCAGATACGCAGTATTTT. Protein product: CASSQKGAGPDTQYF.

The chain employs TRBV7-8 and TRBJ1-5; D is unclear. The CDR3 extends over 13 amino acids. Trimming took off 5 bases at V and 7 bases at J, with 12 bases between the two ends. Germline-derived CDR1 and CDR2 are SGHVS and FQNEAQ. CDR3 in amino acids: CASSTSTLQPQHF. CDR3 sequence (DNA): TGTGCCAGCAGCACATCGACGCTGCAGCCCCAGCATTTT.

This sequence joins TRBV2 and TRBJ1-3; TRBD1 is a possible D gene (5 bases). V lost 3 bases, J lost 4 bases, and 7 bases lay in between. CDR1 and CDR2 from the germline V gene are SNHLY and FYNNEI. CDR3 size: 13 residues. CDR3 coding DNA: TGTGCCAGCAGTGAGGGGGGAGGAAACACCATATATTTT. Protein product: CASSEGGGNTIYF. Supplemented by reference TRBV2 and TRBJ1-3, the full variable domain reads EPEVTQTPSHQVTQMGQEVILRCVPISNHLYFYWYRQILGQKVEFLVSFYNNEISEKSEIFDDQFSVERPDGSNFTLKIRSTKLEDSAMYFCASSEGGGNTIYFGEGSWLTVV.

The table lists this clone with a few counts. V is TRBV19 and J is TRBJ2-7; 7 bases agree with TRBD1. V lost 5 bases to trimming and J lost 1 base; unmatched junction nucleotides: 8. CDR3 length: 15 residues. Germline loops: CDR1 LNHDA, CDR2 SQIVND (reference sequence). The CDR3 DNA sequence: TGTGCCAGTAGTTCCCTCGAGGGACAGTCCTACGAGCAGTACTTC. This translates into CASSSLEGQSYEQYF.

J is TRBJ1-1 and V is TRBV19; 7 positions match TRBD1. After removal of 6 bases from V and 4 bases from J, the junction contained 5 bases not matched to a gene. Per germline, CDR1 LNHDA and CDR2 SQIVND (reference sequence). This CDR3 region has 13 residues. The CDR3 DNA is TGTGCCAGTAGACCTACAGGGGCCACTGAAGCTTTCTTT. It specifies CASRPTGATEAFF.

The rearrangement links TRBV19 to TRBJ2-7; 7 nucleotides align to TRBD2. Germline V CDR1 and CDR2: LNHDA, SQIVND (reference sequence). J was trimmed by 3 bases and V by 0 bases; bases with no gene match: 5. The CDR3 is 15 residues long. The CDR3 nucleotides read TGTGCCAGTAGTATAGAAGGAACGGGGGGCTACGAGCAGTACTTC. Protein: CASSIEGTGGYEQYF.

This clone was seen just once. The chain couples TRBV27 to TRBJ1-4; no definite D call. The CDR3 spans 13 residues. The V end lost 10 bases, the J end lost 4 bases, and 13 bases lay between the germline ends. CDR1 is MNHEY, CDR2 SMNVEV, per germline (reference sequence). The CDR3 loop reads CATQDFNNEKLFF. The CDR3 region has the DNA TGTGCCACCCAGGACTTTAATAATGAAAAACTGTTTTTT.

The gene calls are TRBV7-9 and TRBJ2-3; 7 nucleotides agree with TRBD1. The CDR3 covers 14 residues. Germline trimming cut 5 bases from V and 2 bases from J; bases unmatched to any gene: 4. Germline CDR1 SEHNR, CDR2 FQNEAQ (reference sequence). This chain's CDR3 is CASSVDRPTDTQYF. The DNA for the CDR3 is TGTGCCAGCAGCGTGGACAGGCCCACAGATACGCAGTATTTT.

The J gene is TRBJ2-7, the V gene TRBV18; 10 nucleotides match TRBD1. The V segment lost 2 bases and the J segment 5 bases; nucleotides outside the gene matches: 6. Germline assignment: CDR1 KGHSH and CDR2 LQKENI. CDR3 size: 15 residues. The CDR3 here is CASSPDRGPDDEQYF. CDR3 coding DNA: TGTGCCAGCTCACCAGACAGGGGGCCTGACGACGAGCAGTACTTC.